This passage covers 30 T cell receptor beta chains from one sample sequenced in a study of cytomegalovirus exposure and HLA in healthy donors. Sequencing was performed with immunoSEQ multiplex PCR; in TCRdb, only in-frame clones are kept and a portion is missing. The sample shows about 140,000 clones, 86% of them seen only once. Sequencing was performed on PBMCs. These receptors all stem from a young man in good health and CMV-seronegative.

The chain has TRBV7-6 and TRBJ2-5, with 7 bases that match TRBD1. The CDR3 has 15 amino acids. The germline V gene has CDR1 SGHVS and CDR2 FNYEAQ. Losses at the gene ends were 5 bases for V and 4 bases for J; bases not matched to a gene: 10. CDR3 sequence: CASSQPDRVGETQYF. CDR3 nucleotides: TGTGCCAGCAGCCAACCAGACAGGGTGGGAGAGACCCAGTACTTC.

The gene calls are TRBV19 and TRBJ2-3; TRBD2 matches 8 bases. CDR1 and CDR2 (germline): LNHDA, SQIVND (reference sequence). Unmatched junction bases numbered 4, after V lost 5 bases and J lost 0 bases. This CDR3 has 15 residues. CDR3 nucleotide sequence: TGTGCCAGTAGTTATAGCGGGACAAGCACAGATACGCAGTATTTT. Protein sequence: CASSYSGTSTDTQYF.

A remark on this clone: The same CDR3 is also encoded by other DNA sequences in this sample. The V call is TRBV18, the J call TRBJ2-1; D possibly corresponds to TRBD1 (5 bases). V was cut by 2 bases and J by 0 bases, with 8 bases left in between. CDR1 and CDR2 (germline): KGHSH, LQKENI. CDR3 length equals 15 residues. The CDR3 nucleotides are TGTGCCAGCTCACCAGGGCAGGGCTCCTACAATGAGCAGTTCTTC. It codes for CASSPGQGSYNEQFF.

The V gene is TRBV7-9, the J gene TRBJ1-3; TRBD1 is a possible D gene (5 bases). V lost 2 bases and J 4 bases, leaving 12 bases between the germline ends. CDR3 length equals 15 residues. Germline assignment: CDR1 SEHNR and CDR2 FQNEAQ (reference sequence). The chain's CDR3 is CASSLRQGQGNTIYF. The CDR3 region has the DNA TGTGCCAGCAGCTTAAGGCAGGGTCAAGGAAACACCATATATTTT.

The chain has TRBV12-5 and TRBJ2-1, with TRBD2 matching 7 bases. V was clipped by 6 bases and J by 6 bases; unmatched bases: 11. The CDR3 runs 15 residues. Germline V gene lookup returns CDR1 LGHNT and CDR2 FRNRAP. In DNA form, the CDR3 reads TGTGCTAGTGGCCCTGGCGCAGGGAGGGGCAATGAGCAGTTCTTC. It yields the protein CASGPGAGRGNEQFF.

The sample holds one count of this clone. The rearrangement uses TRBV6-5 and TRBJ1-6; the D gene is possibly TRBD1 (5 bases). The V end was cut by 6 bases, the J end by 4 bases, with 13 bases between. Germline V gene lookup returns CDR1 MNHEY and CDR2 SVGAGI. The CDR3 consists of 15 residues. CDR3 in amino acids: CASRFDSGYNSPLHF. In DNA, the CDR3 is TGTGCCAGCAGGTTCGACAGTGGGTATAATTCACCCCTCCACTTT.

Here the CDR3 DNA reads TGTGCCAGCAGTTCCTACAGTCGTGACACTGAAGCTTTCTTT. Residues: CASSSYSRDTEAFF. The chain links TRBV28 to TRBJ1-1; D ambiguous. Trimming took 4 bases from V and 3 from J, leaving 12 bases between them. The CDR3 extends over 14 amino acids. CDR1 MDHEN and CDR2 SYDVKM come from the germline V gene.

The V and J genes are TRBV27 and TRBJ2-7; D may be TRBD1 (6 bases). This CDR3 spans 13 amino acids. Germline V gene data show CDR1 as MNHEY and CDR2 as SMNVEV (reference sequence). V lost 5 bases to trimming and J lost 5 bases, with 13 bases between them. The CDR3 here is CASSRDTLDEQYF. The DNA for the CDR3 is TGTGCCAGCAGTAGGGACACACTGGACGAGCAGTACTTC.

V usage is TRBV18 and J usage is TRBJ1-2; D unclear. This CDR3 contains 13 residues. V lost 9 bases and J 2 bases, leaving 13 bases between the germline ends. The germline V gene encodes CDR1 KGHSH and CDR2 LQKENI. The CDR3 sequence is CASSIGENYGYTF. The DNA of the CDR3 is TGTGCCAGTTCCATTGGAGAGAACTATGGCTACACCTTC. Filled out from reference TRBV18 and TRBJ1-2, the complete variable domain reads NAGVMQNPRHLVRRRGQEARLRCSPMKGHSHVYWYRQLPEEGLKFMVYLQKENIIDESGMPKERFSAEFPKEGPSILRIQQVVRGDSAAYFCASSIGENYGYTFGSGTRLTVV.

The chain combines TRBV27 with TRBJ1-1, with unresolved D. Trimming took 7 bases from V and 0 from J, leaving 9 bases between them. The germline V gene encodes CDR1 MNHEY and CDR2 SMNVEV (reference sequence). This CDR3 has 13 amino acids. As DNA, the CDR3 is TGTGCCAGCAAAATCGGTTTGAACACTGAAGCTTTCTTT. Protein product: CASKIGLNTEAFF.

V and J are TRBV9 and TRBJ2-5, with TRBD2 matching over 8 bases. The germline V gene has CDR1 SGDLS and CDR2 YYNGEE. Trimming took 4 bases from V and 7 from J; bases not matched to a gene: 6. The CDR3 is made up of 13 amino acids. This chain's CDR3 is CASSPTGGVTQYF. The DNA of the CDR3 is TGTGCCAGCAGCCCGACGGGGGGGGTGACCCAGTACTTC.

The rearrangement uses TRBV4-3 and TRBJ1-5, with a possible D match to TRBD1 (6 bases). CDR1 is LGHNA and CDR2 is YSLEER in the germline V gene. V was cut by 0 bases and J by 0 bases, with 12 bases left in between. The CDR3 has 17 amino acids. The CDR3 is CASSQEPRGYSNQPQHF. The CDR3, as DNA: TGCGCCAGCAGCCAAGAGCCCAGGGGATATAGCAATCAGCCCCAGCATTTT.

The V call is TRBV6-5, the J call TRBJ1-5; 9 nucleotides line up with TRBD1. Germline V gives CDR1 MNHEY, CDR2 SVGAGI. The CDR3 length is 14 residues. Trimming cost V 6 bases and J 4 bases; bases outside gene matches: 4. CDR3: CASSLGQGNQPQHF. The DNA of the CDR3 is TGTGCCAGCAGCTTGGGACAGGGAAATCAGCCCCAGCATTTT.

The chain couples TRBV2 to TRBJ1-4; the match to TRBD1 covers 9 bases. The V gene's germline CDR1 is SNHLY and CDR2 FYNNEI. J lost 8 bases, V lost 7 bases, and 11 bases had no gene match. The CDR3 covers 15 residues. Here the CDR3 reads CASTAQGQGGEKLFF. The CDR3 coding sequence is TGTGCCAGCACGGCCCAGGGACAGGGCGGGGAAAAACTGTTTTTT.

About this clone: The junction differs from germline at one of its ends, possibly a read error. The chain links TRBV19 to TRBJ1-6, with D perhaps matching TRBD1 (5 bases). There are 15 residues in the CDR3. Looked up from germline, CDR1 is LNHDA and CDR2 is SQIVND (reference sequence). The CDR3 DNA is TGTGCCACTAGTGTGGGAGGGGACGATAATTCACCCCTCCACTTT. Its protein is CATSVGGDDNSPLHF.

This rearrangement joins TRBV27 to TRBJ2-6; TRBD2 matches at 8 bases. CDR1 is MNHEY, CDR2 SMNVEV, per germline (reference sequence). This CDR3 contains 16 residues. With V trimmed by 6 bases and J by 4 bases, 8 bases remained unmatched. The CDR3 coding sequence is TGTGCCAGCAGCCTGGCGGGGGGCGCAGGGGCCAACGTCCTGACTTTC. Encoded protein: CASSLAGGAGANVLTF.

The V call is TRBV6-6, the J call TRBJ2-4, with a weak D call TRBD1 (6 bases). Germline values: CDR1 MNHNY, CDR2 SVGAGI (reference sequence). The V end lost 9 bases, the J end lost 0 bases, and 15 bases lay between the germline ends. CDR3 length: 15 residues. The DNA of the CDR3 is TGTGCCAGTAGATTAAACAGGGCAGCCAAAAACATTCAGTACTTC. Translated, it gives CASRLNRAAKNIQYF.

V usage is TRBV28 and J usage is TRBJ2-7; the D gene is possibly TRBD1 (6 bases). Germline CDR1 reads MDHEN; CDR2 reads SYDVKM. V was clipped by 6 bases and J by 7 bases, with 16 bases between them. The CDR3 is 13 residues long. CDR3 in amino acids: CASREGQIPEQYF. CDR3 nucleotides: TGTGCCAGCAGAGAGGGACAAATTCCGGAGCAGTACTTC.

The gene calls are TRBV14 and TRBJ2-3; 12 bases are a match to TRBD2. With V trimmed by 6 bases and J by 3 bases, 4 bases remained unmatched. The CDR3 sequence is 15 residues long. CDR1 SGHDN and CDR2 FVKESK come from the germline V gene. CDR3 amino acids: CASSLTSGRTDTQYF. CDR3 bases: TGTGCCAGCAGTTTGACTAGCGGGAGAACAGATACGCAGTATTTT. Drawing the rest from reference TRBV14 and TRBJ2-3, the complete variable domain is EAGVTQFPSHSVIEKGQTVTLRCDPISGHDNLYWYRRVMGKEIKFLLHFVKESKQDESGMPNNRFLAERTGGTYSTLKVQPAELEDSGVYFCASSLTSGRTDTQYFGPGTRLTVL.

The rearrangement links TRBV28 to TRBJ1-4; TRBD1 agrees at 10 bases. CDR3 length: 15 amino acids. From germline, CDR1 is MDHEN and CDR2 SYDVKM. Losses at the gene ends were 5 bases for V and 7 bases for J; bases not matched to a gene: 7. The DNA for the CDR3 is TGTGCCAGCAGTGTCGGACAGGGGGTTGGTGAAAAACTGTTTTTT. Its translation is CASSVGQGVGEKLFF.

The chain links TRBV28 to TRBJ1-5, with 8 bases fitting TRBD1. Germline assignment: CDR1 MDHEN and CDR2 SYDVKM. After removal of 5 bases from V and 4 bases from J, the junction contained 7 bases not matched to a gene. The length of the CDR3 is 15 residues. CDR3 loop: CASSTSDRANQPQHF. The CDR3 DNA reads as TGTGCCAGCAGTACCTCGGACAGGGCTAATCAGCCCCAGCATTTT. Supplemented by reference TRBV28 and TRBJ1-5, the full variable domain reads DVKVTQSSRYLVKRTGEKVFLECVQDMDHENMFWYRQDPGLGLRLIYFSYDVKMKEKGDIPEGYSVSREKKERFSLILESASTNQTSMYLCASSTSDRANQPQHFGDGTRLSIL.

The CDR3 spells CASSSSGTATDTQYF. DNA of the CDR3: TGTGCCAGCAGCTCCTCCGGGACAGCCACAGATACGCAGTATTTT. This chain connects TRBV7-8 to TRBJ2-3; 7 bases are a match to TRBD1. The CDR3 loop spans 15 amino acids. Germline V gene data show CDR1 as SGHVS and CDR2 as FQNEAQ. J gave up 2 bases and V 4 bases, and 6 bases lay outside the gene matches. Based on the CDR3 plus reference TRBV7-8 and TRBJ2-3, the full variable domain is GAGVSQSPRYKVAKRGQDVALRCDPISGHVSLFWYQQALGQGPEFLTYFQNEAQLDKSGLPSDRFFAERPEGSVSTLKIQRTQQEDSAVYLCASSSSGTATDTQYFGPGTRLTVL.

The genes are TRBV5-6 and TRBJ2-3; a weak D match, TRBD1 (6 bases). Germline V gene sequence: CDR1 SGHDT, CDR2 YYEEEE. The CDR3 is 15 amino acids. V was clipped by 3 bases and J by 4 bases, with 15 bases between them. CDR3 in DNA: TGTGCCAGCAGCTCCGCCTTGGACAGATCAGATACGCAGTATTTT. Translated, it gives CASSSALDRSDTQYF.

This sequence joins TRBV19 and TRBJ2-2; maybe TRBD1 (5 bases). From germline, CDR1 is LNHDA and CDR2 SQIVND (reference sequence). The V end was cut by 2 bases, the J end by 0 bases, with 10 bases between. The CDR3 has 16 residues. The CDR3 nucleotides read TGTGCCAGTAGTATATCGACAGCGTCGAACACCGGGGAGCTGTTTTTT. Protein: CASSISTASNTGELFF.

In its sample, this clone was seen a few times. CDR3 loop: CASSIWSAAPDTQYF. CDR3 in DNA: TGTGCCAGTAGTATATGGTCAGCGGCGCCAGATACGCAGTATTTT. V gene TRBV19 combines with J gene TRBJ2-3, with D possibly TRBD2 on 5 matching bases. Deletions cut 2 bases from V and 4 bases from J, with 13 bases between. The CDR3 consists of 15 residues. Germline-derived CDR1 and CDR2 are LNHDA and SQIVND (reference sequence).

This chain links TRBV25-1 with TRBJ1-2; D is possibly TRBD1 (6 bases). Trimming removed 6 bases from V and 2 bases from J, with 10 bases in between. The CDR3 length is 13 residues. Looked up from germline, CDR1 is MGHDK and CDR2 is SYGVNS. As DNA, the CDR3 is TGTGCCAGCAGCTACAGGGAAAACTATGGCTACACCTTC. As protein: CASSYRENYGYTF.

J is TRBJ2-3 and V is TRBV7-6; 14 bases line up with TRBD2. The CDR3 length is 16 residues. The germline CDR1 and CDR2 sequences are SGHVS and FNYEAQ. Trimming took 4 bases from V and 5 from J; bases not matched to a gene: 5. This chain's CDR3 is CASSSRLAGGRDTQYF. The CDR3 nucleotides are TGTGCCAGCAGCTCGAGACTAGCGGGGGGGCGAGATACGCAGTATTTT.

The chain is built from TRBV10-3 and TRBJ2-5; the D is unclear. CDR1 is ENHRY, CDR2 SYGVKD, per germline. V dropped 4 bases and J dropped 8 bases, with 14 bases sitting between them. The CDR3 totals 13 residues. The CDR3 here is CAISGAFLVTQYF. The CDR3 DNA reads TGTGCCATCAGTGGGGCATTCTTAGTAACCCAGTACTTC.

The J gene is TRBJ1-4, the V gene TRBV9, with D unresolved. This CDR3 has 18 amino acids. Germline V gene sequence: CDR1 SGDLS, CDR2 YYNGEE. Trimming cost V 1 base and J 7 bases, with 23 bases left between them. CDR3 nucleotides: TGTGCCAGCAGCGTACGAGGAGCCCCGTTGGGAGATGGTGAAAAACTGTTTTTT. It specifies CASSVRGAPLGDGEKLFF. Variable domain in full (rest from reference TRBV9 and TRBJ1-4): DSGVTQTPKHLITATGQRVTLRCSPRSGDLSVYWYQQSLDQGLQFLIQYYNGEERAKGNILERFSAQQFPDLHSELNLSSLELGDSALYFCASSVRGAPLGDGEKLFFGSGTQLSVL.

This clone occurred once. The V and J genes are TRBV6-5 and TRBJ1-1; D may be TRBD1 (6 bases). Per the germline V gene, CDR1 is MNHEY and CDR2 is SVGAGI. With 6 bases removed from V and 4 bases from J, the gap between germline ends came to 12 bases. The CDR3 is 13 residues long. The CDR3 coding sequence is TGTGCCAGCAGCCCGAGGGGGATCACTGAAGCTTTCTTT. It specifies CASSPRGITEAFF.